One T cell receptor beta chain is described in this entry. Its matching antigen is unknown. Other nucleotide sequences in the sample specify the same CDR3. The authors split each subset's genomic DNA evenly across several immunoSEQ plates. This table comes from immunoSEQ multiplex PCR, and its TCRdb copy is limited to in-frame clones, with some not included. The repertoire consists of millions of clones, with 90% to 95% occurring once and the leading ten covering 0.11% to 0.15%. This sample was taken from a study of shared clonotypes between healthy human individuals. Whole-study results and caveats: The four-donor shared clonotypes exceeded non-shared clonotypes in generation probability, with non-shared ones scoring lower.

CD4+ cell separation produced CD45RA+ naive and CD45RA-negative memory subsets. The CDR3 is 13 residues long. The V gene lost 3 bases and the J gene lost 3 bases, with 9 bases spanning the gap. Looked up from germline, CDR1 is KGHSH and CDR2 is LQKENI. The gene calls are TRBV18 and TRBJ2-7; D is tentatively TRBD1 or TRBD2 (5 bases each). This sequence was found in a man younger than 30 in good health. Input material: naive CD4+ T cells sorted from blood. Stated subset: CD45RA+ positively selected. CDR3 region: CASSPGRDYEQYF. In nucleotides, the CDR3 is TGTGCCAGCTCACCGGGACGGGACTACGAGCAGTACTTC.